Given below is one T cell receptor beta chain in context. No cognate antigen has been identified for it. No base quality values were provided; no much bigger clone lies one nucleotide off. This sample was taken from a study of blood T cell repertoires in COVID-19 (dated by TCRdb to the early 2020s). Regarding the study in general: Samples from collaborators originated in the United States, Italy and Spain and spanned both the acute and convalescent phases of COVID-19. The prospective study material was composed of cDNA or gDNA derived from T cells, B-cell-depleted T cells, or PBMCs. The dataset comprised deeply sampled blood TCRbeta repertoires from subjects exposed to, actively infected with, or recovered from COVID-19. A freely available public database, intended as a resource for researchers studying the immune response to SARS-CoV-2, is where the repertoires were released. Samples came from the ongoing ImmuneRACE study (first 160 participants) plus 1,254 subjects from 6 global collaborators. The sample metadata nearly always contained a de-identified subject ID, COVID-19 status, age in years and sex. HLA class I and class II types, where available, came from metadata supplied by the sample provider rather than from assay-based typing. Study-wide findings and limitations: The quantity of clinical and demographic metadata differed by source and by participant and was supplied without curation.

From the cysteine through the phenylalanine, the CDR3 covers 14 amino acids. The retained sequence is limited to the CDR3, 42 bases, with the frame set at the first base. Trimming removed 4 bases from V and 2 bases from J, leaving 12 bases between the germline ends. Reading the germline V gene gives CDR1 SGDLS and CDR2 YYNGEE. TCRbeta CDR3 regions were amplified from genomic DNA using the immunoSEQ Assay, a bias-controlled multiplex PCR. The authors' analysis ran thus. The number of nucleated cells in each sample was estimated from the amplification of reference gene primers within the assay. To quantify the absolute abundance of each unique TCRbeta CDR3 rearrangement, sequence reads were collapsed and filtered. Productive Simpson clonality was computed per sample as the square root of Simpson's diversity index over productive rearrangements. Held by TCRdb, this immuneACCESS table contains in-frame sequences only and omits some clones. Under half of the omission traces to an unresolved V gene where checked; the cause of the rest is unknown. V, J and clone size reflect that table, while D and trimming were determined from the DNA. The sample table shows 65,000 to 80,000 clones, and roughly 87% are seen once. 8.5% to 14% of the sample lies in the top ten.

The collaborating institutions used their own protocols to collect whole blood in K2EDTA tubes. For TCRbeta analysis, collaborators shipped samples in one of three forms: frozen whole blood, isolated PBMCs, or DNA extracted from either of those sample types. This clonotype was sampled from a man aged 50-59 years with acute or convalescent COVID-19. The sequencing sample was made of peripheral blood. Recombination joined TRBV9 with TRBJ1-2; matching of 6 bases hints at TRBD1 as the D gene. The sequenced DNA is TGTGCCAGCAGCCCATCAGGACAGAACTATGGCTACACCTTC. Its amino acids are CASSPSGQNYGYTF.